The 24 T cell receptor beta chains below come from one sample, sequenced in a study of T cell responses to AZD1222 COVID-19 vaccine. Using immunoSEQ multiplex PCR, the repertoire was profiled, and TCRdb retains in-frame clones only, with some absent. This repertoire shows tens of thousands of clones, 90% to 95% found once; its top ten account for 3.1%. Source: peripheral blood, taken 28 days after the second AZD1222 dose. The receptors shown here come from an adult who received the AZD1222 COVID-19 vaccine.

J is TRBJ1-1 and V is TRBV19, with D unclear. The V gene's germline CDR1 is LNHDA and CDR2 SQIVND (reference sequence). V was trimmed by 6 bases and J by 0 bases, leaving 5 bases between them. CDR3 length: 12 residues. The CDR3 nucleotides are TGTGCCAGTAGCGTTATGAACACTGAAGCTTTCTTT. This translates into CASSVMNTEAFF.

The table lists this clone with a count of one. CDR3 DNA: TGTGCCAGCAGTTTAGCTGTGGGTCTGGGGGAGCAGTACTTC. It encodes CASSLAVGLGEQYF. V and J are TRBV27 and TRBJ2-7; no clear D gene. V lost 2 bases, J lost 7 bases, and 15 bases lay in between. The CDR3 length is 14 residues. The germline V gene encodes CDR1 MNHEY and CDR2 SMNVEV (reference sequence).

This clone was picked up one time. The chain combines TRBV15 with TRBJ1-2; D is possibly TRBD1 (6 bases). The V end was cut by 7 bases, the J end by 8 bases, with 20 bases between. Looked up from germline, CDR1 is LNHNV and CDR2 is YYDKDF (reference sequence). There are 14 residues in the CDR3. This CDR3 is CATTPRGPFQGYTF. CDR3 bases: TGTGCCACCACCCCCCGGGGGCCTTTTCAAGGCTACACCTTC.

The genes are TRBV28 and TRBJ1-2; D is unclear. Trimming cost V 2 bases and J 1 base, with 5 bases left between them. Per germline, CDR1 MDHEN and CDR2 SYDVKM. The CDR3 loop spans 13 amino acids. In nucleotides, the CDR3 is TGTGCCAGCAGTTTAGGGAGTAACTATGGCTACACCTTC. Translated, it gives CASSLGSNYGYTF.

The chain combines TRBV27 with TRBJ1-1; D unresolved. Trimming removed 6 bases from V and 2 bases from J, with 13 bases in between. Germline lookup yields CDR1 MNHEY and CDR2 SMNVEV (reference sequence). The CDR3 loop spans 14 amino acids. The CDR3 DNA is TGTGCCAGCAGCCGTTCATGGGGTAACACTGAAGCTTTCTTT. Its translation is CASSRSWGNTEAFF.

This rearrangement joins TRBV6-1 to TRBJ1-1; possible D gene TRBD1, 6 bases. The CDR3 runs to 13 residues. Between the trimmed V and J ends, which lost 3 bases and 4 bases, there was a span of 9 bases. From germline, CDR1 is MNHNS and CDR2 SASEGT. The CDR3 DNA is TGTGCCAGCAGTGAGAACAGGGCCACTGAAGCTTTCTTT. Encoded protein: CASSENRATEAFF.

This chain connects TRBV27 to TRBJ2-5, with 9 bases lining up with TRBD2. Losses at the gene ends were 3 bases for V and 5 bases for J; bases not matched to a gene: 4. Germline assignment: CDR1 MNHEY and CDR2 SMNVEV (reference sequence). The CDR3 extends over 14 amino acids. DNA for the CDR3: TGTGCCAGCAGTTTGGCGGGGGGGTGGGAGACCCAGTACTTC. Translated: CASSLAGGWETQYF.

This clone showed up just once. The chain has TRBV19 and TRBJ1-1; no firm D call. V lost 5 bases to trimming and J lost 1 base, with 11 bases between them. The CDR3 has 14 residues. The germline gives CDR1 LNHDA, CDR2 SQIVND (reference sequence). The CDR3 DNA sequence: TGTGCCAGTAGTCCGCGCGGGAGGAACACTGAAGCTTTCTTT. This gives the protein CASSPRGRNTEAFF.

This clone was found a few times. The chain carries TRBV6-5 and TRBJ1-1; no clear D. This CDR3 is built from 13 residues. V lost 9 bases to trimming and J lost 3 bases, with 14 bases between them. The germline gives CDR1 MNHEY, CDR2 SVGAGI. This CDR3 reads CASFSGLDTEAFF. The CDR3 DNA follows: TGTGCCAGTTTCTCGGGCCTTGACACTGAAGCTTTCTTT.

Written as DNA, the CDR3 is TGTGCCAGCAGCGCCGGGACAGGAGAATATAGCAATCAGCCCCAGCATTTT. This encodes CASSAGTGEYSNQPQHF. The J gene is TRBJ1-5, the V gene TRBV11-2; 8 nucleotides agree with TRBD1. Germline-derived CDR1 and CDR2 are SGHAT and FQNNGV. V shed 5 bases and J 0 bases; nucleotides not matched to a gene: 9. CDR3 length: 17 amino acids.

CDR3 DNA sequence: TGTGCCATCAGTGATGGAGCGGGCCAGCAGTTCTTC. Protein product: CAISDGAGQQFF. This chain links TRBV10-3 with TRBJ2-1, with D tentatively TRBD2 (6 bases). V gave up 3 bases and J gave up 11 bases, with 11 bases separating them. CDR3 length: 12 amino acids. Per the germline V gene, CDR1 is ENHRY and CDR2 is SYGVKD.

This chain uses TRBV5-1 with TRBJ1-4, with D possibly TRBD1 on 5 matching bases. This CDR3 contains 14 residues. Trimming took off 0 bases at V and 8 bases at J, with 11 bases between the two ends. Germline V gene data show CDR1 as SGHRS and CDR2 as YFSETQ. In nucleotides, the CDR3 is TGCGCCAGCAGCTTGGCGCAGGGTGGCGAAAAACTGTTTTTT. This encodes CASSLAQGGEKLFF. The complete variable domain, with remaining parts taken from reference TRBV5-1 and TRBJ1-4, reads KAGVTQTPRYLIKTRGQQVTLSCSPISGHRSVSWYQQTPGQGLQFLFEYFSETQRNKGNFPGRFSGRQFSNSRSEMNVSTLELGDSALYLCASSLAQGGEKLFFGSGTQLSVL.

The genes are TRBV2 and TRBJ2-3; tentatively, D is TRBD1 (5 bases). Trimming pared 6 bases from V and 0 bases from J, leaving 13 bases between. Germline lookup yields CDR1 SNHLY and CDR2 FYNNEI. The CDR3 loop spans 15 amino acids. The CDR3 spells CASSDTGLSTDTQYF. CDR3 bases: TGTGCCAGCAGCGATACAGGTCTTAGCACAGATACGCAGTATTTT.

This chain links TRBV9 with TRBJ2-3; 7 nucleotides match TRBD2. The CDR3 is 16 amino acids. CDR1 is SGDLS and CDR2 is YYNGEE in the germline V gene. With 0 bases clipped from V and 0 bases from J, the junction kept 4 bases outside the gene matches. The CDR3 protein is CASSVDLAASTDTQYF. The CDR3 coding sequence is TGTGCCAGCAGCGTAGACCTAGCGGCTAGCACAGATACGCAGTATTTT. Complete variable domain (other parts from reference TRBV9 and TRBJ2-3): DSGVTQTPKHLITATGQRVTLRCSPRSGDLSVYWYQQSLDQGLQFLIQYYNGEERAKGNILERFSAQQFPDLHSELNLSSLELGDSALYFCASSVDLAASTDTQYFGPGTRLTVL.

The rearrangement uses TRBV4-3 and TRBJ1-4; possible D gene TRBD1, 5 bases. This CDR3 has 17 amino acids. Trimming pared 2 bases from V and 0 bases from J, leaving 13 bases between. From germline, CDR1 is LGHNA and CDR2 YSLEER. For the CDR3, the DNA is TGCGCCAGCAGCCAACAGGGTTTCGTCACAACTAATGAAAAACTGTTTTTT. It is translated as CASSQQGFVTTNEKLFF.

The chain joins TRBV5-1 to TRBJ2-2; D is perhaps TRBD2 (7 bases). This CDR3 has 15 amino acids. Looked up from germline, CDR1 is SGHRS and CDR2 is YFSETQ. Trimming pared 0 bases from V and 7 bases from J, leaving 13 bases between. The CDR3 DNA reads as TGCGCCAGCAGCTTGGAGGGGGGGCCCGACGGGGAGCTGTTTTTT. Its protein product is CASSLEGGPDGELFF. Supplemented by reference TRBV5-1 and TRBJ2-2, the full variable domain reads KAGVTQTPRYLIKTRGQQVTLSCSPISGHRSVSWYQQTPGQGLQFLFEYFSETQRNKGNFPGRFSGRQFSNSRSEMNVSTLELGDSALYLCASSLEGGPDGELFFGEGSRLTVL.

The V gene is TRBV6-5, the J gene TRBJ1-2, with 10 positions matching TRBD1. The length of the CDR3 is 14 residues. V lost 5 bases and J lost 8; bases outside the gene matches: 8. Germline-derived CDR1 and CDR2 are MNHEY and SVGAGI. The CDR3, as DNA: TGTGCCAGCAGTATCCAGACAGGGGGCTTAGGCTACACCTTC. It is translated as CASSIQTGGLGYTF.

This sequence joins TRBV4-2 and TRBJ1-1, with D tentatively TRBD1 (6 bases). The CDR3 length is 15 residues. With 1 base removed from V and 5 bases from J, the gap between germline ends came to 14 bases. Germline V gene data show CDR1 as LGHNA and CDR2 as YNFKEQ. CDR3 protein: CASSQVNRVKTEAFF. The CDR3 nucleotides are TGTGCCAGCAGCCAAGTGAACAGGGTAAAAACTGAAGCTTTCTTT.

This chain joins TRBV28 and TRBJ2-1; D not certain. V lost 5 bases and J lost 11, with 13 bases in between. CDR1 MDHEN and CDR2 SYDVKM come from the germline V gene. This CDR3 is 12 amino acids long. The CDR3: CASSTVGVKQFF. The CDR3 nucleotides read TGTGCCAGCAGTACCGTTGGGGTAAAGCAGTTCTTC.

The chain couples TRBV9 to TRBJ2-1; 9 bases fit TRBD1. Germline V gene lookup returns CDR1 SGDLS and CDR2 YYNGEE. This CDR3 comprises 14 residues. V was clipped by 4 bases and J by 7 bases; unmatched bases: 6. The DNA for the CDR3 is TGTGCCAGCAGCCCCGGGACAGGGCGGAATGAGCAGTTCTTC. Amino acids: CASSPGTGRNEQFF.

This chain uses TRBV7-3 with TRBJ1-5, with 8 nucleotides matching TRBD1. With 5 bases clipped from V and 0 bases from J, the junction kept 18 bases outside the gene matches. Germline V gene sequence: CDR1 SGHTA, CDR2 FQGTGA. CDR3 length equals 20 residues. The chain's CDR3 is CASSVNLGTGGPISNQPQHF. In DNA, the CDR3 is TGTGCCAGCAGCGTTAATCTCGGGACAGGCGGGCCGATTAGCAATCAGCCCCAGCATTTT.

The chain combines TRBV10-2 with TRBJ1-1; 7 bases are shared with TRBD1. Germline V lookup: CDR1 WSHSY, CDR2 SAAADI. This CDR3 contains 13 residues. With 6 bases clipped from V and 1 base from J, the junction kept 2 bases outside the gene matches. CDR3 sequence reads: CASRGTANTEAFF. The CDR3 coding sequence is TGCGCCAGCAGAGGGACAGCGAACACTGAAGCTTTCTTT.

This chain uses TRBV6-5 with TRBJ2-5; 10 bases agree with TRBD1. J gave up 2 bases and V 11 bases, and 5 bases lay outside the gene matches. The CDR3 length is 13 residues. Germline V gene lookup returns CDR1 MNHEY and CDR2 SVGAGI. The DNA of the CDR3 is TGTGCCTACCGGGACAGGGGTCAAGAGACCCAGTACTTC. Residues: CAYRDRGQETQYF.

V usage is TRBV6-4 and J usage is TRBJ2-3; 11 bases map to TRBD2. The CDR3 loop spans 16 amino acids. With 6 bases clipped from V and 2 bases from J, the junction kept 7 bases outside the gene matches. Germline CDR1 and CDR2: MRHNA and SNTAGT. CDR3: CASSQSTSGATDTQYF. The CDR3 DNA sequence: TGTGCCAGCAGCCAATCGACTAGCGGGGCCACAGATACGCAGTATTTT.